A single sample gave rise to the 30 T cell receptor beta chains below, sequenced in a study of OX40 agonist ivuxolimab in advanced cancers. Profiled with immunoSEQ multiplex PCR; TCRdb holds only in-frame clones, not every one. Altogether about 16,000 clones are present, over 75% being singletons, with the ten largest covering approximately 30%. Sequenced material: CD4+ or CD8+ T cells sorted from blood, taken in a trial of the OX40 agonist ivuxolimab. These receptors were taken from an adult with an advanced solid tumor such as melanoma, head and neck, liver or kidney cancer.

The chain employs TRBV7-9 and TRBJ2-1; D possibly uses TRBD1 or TRBD2 (5 bases each). This CDR3 is built from 18 residues. Looked up from germline, CDR1 is SEHNR and CDR2 is FQNEAQ (reference sequence). Trimming left V 5 bases short and J 6 bases short, with 26 bases between. CDR3 bases: TGTGCCAGCAGCACCAACGACCCGGGGCTAATCTCTCTCAATGAGCAGTTCTTC. Residues: CASSTNDPGLISLNEQFF.

This rearrangement joins TRBV7-9 to TRBJ2-5; 10 bases map to TRBD2. Germline V CDR1 and CDR2: SEHNR, FQNEAQ (reference sequence). V lost 4 bases and J lost 1; bases outside the gene matches: 6. CDR3 length equals 16 residues. The CDR3 sequence: CASSWLAGALQETQYF. The CDR3, as DNA: TGTGCCAGCAGCTGGCTAGCGGGAGCCCTCCAAGAGACCCAGTACTTC.

This rearrangement joins TRBV13 to TRBJ1-5, with 7 bases identical to TRBD1. The junction had 10 bases not matched to a gene; V was cut back by 5 bases and J by 6 bases. Germline CDR1 reads PRHDT; CDR2 reads FYEKMQ (reference sequence). CDR3 length: 15 residues. The CDR3 DNA follows: TGTGCCAGCAGCCTCGGCGGACAGGTGGCTCAGCCCCAGCATTTT. Translated: CASSLGGQVAQPQHF.

The DNA of the CDR3 is TGTGCCAGCTCTCCGGGACTAGCGGGCGGCAATGAGCAGTTCTTC. Its protein is CASSPGLAGGNEQFF. The chain combines TRBV9 with TRBJ2-1, with TRBD2 matching over 12 bases. CDR1 SGDLS and CDR2 YYNGEE come from the germline V gene. This CDR3 spans 15 amino acids. V shed 7 bases and J 6 bases; nucleotides not matched to a gene: 8.

This clone was seen once. This chain joins TRBV27 and TRBJ2-1; weak D call: TRBD2 (6 bases). Trimming shortened V by 0 bases and J by 6 bases, and 15 bases separated the two germline ends. Germline V gives CDR1 MNHEY, CDR2 SMNVEV (reference sequence). The CDR3 is 16 residues long. The CDR3 region has the DNA TGTGCCAGCAGTTTATCCCCGCGGGACCCCCTCAATGAGCAGTTCTTC. Translation: CASSLSPRDPLNEQFF.

The V and J genes are TRBV7-6 and TRBJ2-7; TRBD1 or TRBD2 may be the D gene (5 bases each). Trimming removed 4 bases at V and 0 bases at J, with 13 bases between. The CDR3 spans 15 residues. The V gene's germline CDR1 is SGHVS and CDR2 FNYEAQ. The CDR3 sequence: CASSSRDPGSYEQYF. CDR3 bases: TGTGCCAGCAGCTCCCGGGACCCGGGCTCCTACGAGCAGTACTTC.

This clone was seen once. The chain links TRBV9 to TRBJ2-7; TRBD1 matches 9 bases. The CDR3 extends over 14 amino acids. After removal of 4 bases from V and 4 bases from J, the junction contained 6 bases not matched to a gene. CDR1 SGDLS and CDR2 YYNGEE come from the germline V gene. The CDR3 loop reads CASSPGQGTYEQYF. The DNA for the CDR3 is TGTGCCAGCAGCCCGGGACAGGGCACGTACGAGCAGTACTTC.

The rearrangement links TRBV4-3 to TRBJ2-7, with 7 bases that match TRBD1. This CDR3 has 14 residues. The V gene end was trimmed by 1 base and the J gene end by 3 bases; junction bases not matched to a gene: 3. Germline V gives CDR1 LGHNA, CDR2 YSLEER. The CDR3 region has the DNA TGCGCCAGCAGCCAAGGGACAGGAGTCTACGAGCAGTACTTC. It is translated as CASSQGTGVYEQYF.

This chain uses TRBV19 with TRBJ1-2; D is uncertain. The germline V gene encodes CDR1 LNHDA and CDR2 SQIVND (reference sequence). This CDR3 is 13 amino acids long. Trimming took 2 bases from V and 6 from J, leaving 10 bases between them. The DNA of the CDR3 is TGTGCCAGTAGTATAACGTCGTGGGATGGCTACACCTTC. Translation gives CASSITSWDGYTF.

The rearrangement joins TRBV13 to TRBJ1-1, with D unclear. The V gene's germline CDR1 is PRHDT and CDR2 FYEKMQ (reference sequence). V was pared by 5 bases and J by 5 bases, with 15 bases between. The CDR3 loop spans 14 amino acids. CDR3 nucleotides: TGTGCCAGCAGCGAAGAGGGAGGTGGTACTGAAGCTTTCTTT. As protein: CASSEEGGGTEAFF.

This clone was observed a single time. The rearrangement links TRBV19 to TRBJ2-1, with 7 bases aligning to TRBD2. V shed 1 base, J shed 9 bases, and the junction held 15 bases outside the gene matches. Germline V lookup: CDR1 LNHDA, CDR2 SQIVND (reference sequence). This CDR3 has 17 residues. This chain's CDR3 is CASSIVMLEGGRGEQFF. The CDR3 DNA reads TGTGCCAGTAGTATAGTAATGTTGGAGGGAGGGCGTGGTGAGCAGTTCTTC.

This sequence joins TRBV2 and TRBJ2-3, with TRBD2 matching 8 bases. Germline CDR1 is SNHLY and CDR2 is FYNNEI. The V gene end was trimmed by 4 bases and the J gene end by 2 bases; junction bases not matched to a gene: 14. The CDR3 totals 18 residues. CDR3: CASSVLAGGTGPTDTQYF. CDR3 bases: TGTGCCAGCAGTGTACTGGCGGGAGGCACGGGGCCCACAGATACGCAGTATTTT.

This sequence joins TRBV7-9 and TRBJ2-2; no clear D. Trimming stripped 5 bases from V and 7 bases from J, with 11 bases between. The germline CDR1 and CDR2 sequences are SEHNR and FQNEAQ (reference sequence). This CDR3 spans 13 amino acids. The DNA of the CDR3 is TGTGCCAGCAGCCACTCTGTGGGCGGGGAGCTGTTTTTT. This gives the protein CASSHSVGGELFF.

The genes are TRBV12-5 and TRBJ1-5, with D possibly TRBD1 on 5 matching bases. V was shortened by 7 bases and J by 4 bases, with 14 bases between the two germline ends. Germline loops: CDR1 LGHNT, CDR2 FRNRAP. The CDR3 has 14 amino acids. The CDR3 sequence: CASAPGTLNQPQHF. CDR3 nucleotides: TGTGCTAGTGCCCCCGGGACGTTGAATCAGCCCCAGCATTTT.

The chain combines TRBV7-2 with TRBJ1-1; D uncertain. V was clipped by 5 bases and J by 5 bases, with 18 bases between them. There are 15 residues in the CDR3. Germline CDR1 and CDR2: SGHTA and FQGNSA. The CDR3 DNA reads TGTGCCAGCAGCCCCCTTCGAATGTGGAGGACTGAAGCTTTCTTT. It translates to CASSPLRMWRTEAFF.

The rearrangement joins TRBV11-2 to TRBJ1-2; no reliable D call. CDR3 size: 16 residues. The germline CDR1 and CDR2 sequences are SGHAT and FQNNGV. Trimming shortened V by 3 bases and J by 1 base, and 15 bases separated the two germline ends. Here the CDR3 DNA reads TGTGCCAGCAGCTTTGTTCCAGGCAGTTATAACTATGGCTACACCTTC. Translation: CASSFVPGSYNYGYTF. The full variable domain, rest sourced from reference TRBV11-2 and TRBJ1-2, is EAGVAQSPRYKIIEKRQSVAFWCNPISGHATLYWYQQILGQGPKLLIQFQNNGVVDDSQLPKDRFSAERLKGVDSTLKIQPAKLEDSAVYLCASSFVPGSYNYGYTFGSGTRLTVV.

V gene TRBV27 combines with J gene TRBJ1-1, with 8 bases lining up with TRBD1. The V and J ends lost 5 bases and 0 bases, in that order; junction bases with no gene match: 8. The CDR3 is 16 residues long. Germline-derived CDR1 and CDR2 are MNHEY and SMNVEV (reference sequence). This chain's CDR3 is CASSPRTGSMNTEAFF. The CDR3 DNA reads TGTGCCAGCAGTCCCCGGACAGGGTCCATGAACACTGAAGCTTTCTTT.

This chain joins TRBV7-2 and TRBJ1-1; tentatively, D is TRBD1 (5 bases). CDR3 size: 14 residues. Germline V gene sequence: CDR1 SGHTA, CDR2 FQGNSA. V lost 1 base to trimming and J lost 4 bases, with 10 bases between them. CDR3 nucleotides: TGTGCCAGCAGCTTAGGGGGCGCGGGCACTGAAGCTTTCTTT. Translated, it gives CASSLGGAGTEAFF.

This chain joins TRBV10-2 and TRBJ2-1; 11 nucleotides line up with TRBD2. V lost 4 bases to trimming and J lost 7 bases; unmatched junction nucleotides: 15. Germline V gene lookup returns CDR1 WSHSY and CDR2 SAAADI. This CDR3 spans 18 amino acids. The CDR3 DNA reads TGCGCCAGCAGTGGGGGGGGACTAGCGGCCTCCTCATGGAATGAGCAGTTCTTC. Translating gives CASSGGGLAASSWNEQFF.

The chain uses TRBV9 and TRBJ2-7; D is possibly TRBD1 or TRBD2 (5 bases each). CDR1 is SGDLS and CDR2 is YYNGEE in the germline V gene. Trimming removed 0 bases from V and 1 base from J, with 8 bases in between. The CDR3 extends over 14 amino acids. The CDR3 DNA is TGTGCCAGCAGCGTAGGGGACCGATCCTACGAGCAGTACTTC. The encoded protein is CASSVGDRSYEQYF.

This chain uses TRBV9 with TRBJ2-1; 8 nucleotides match TRBD1. The germline V gene has CDR1 SGDLS and CDR2 YYNGEE. V was pared by 3 bases and J by 4 bases, with 3 bases of the junction left unmatched. This CDR3 region has 14 residues. DNA of the CDR3: TGTGCCAGCAGCGAGGGACAGGAATACAATGAGCAGTTCTTC. Amino acid sequence: CASSEGQEYNEQFF.

The rearrangement links TRBV5-4 to TRBJ2-1; 10 bases agree with TRBD1. Trimming removed 0 bases from V and 6 bases from J; junction bases left unmatched: 6. The CDR3 is 16 residues long. Germline loops: CDR1 SGHNT, CDR2 YYREEE (reference sequence). CDR3 residues: CASSLDGTGVGNEQFF. The CDR3 nucleotides are TGTGCCAGCAGCTTGGATGGGACAGGGGTAGGCAATGAGCAGTTCTTC.

CDR3 in DNA: TGTGCCAGCAGCTTGGGGCGGGGTCTCCTCGAGCAGTACTTC. It codes for CASSLGRGLLEQYF. This rearrangement joins TRBV5-5 to TRBJ2-7, with D possibly TRBD2 on 6 matching bases. The germline V gene has CDR1 SGHKS and CDR2 YYEKEE (reference sequence). The CDR3 runs to 14 residues. The V and J ends lost 0 bases and 6 bases respectively, with 13 bases between them.

There are a few counts of this clone. The V gene is TRBV10-3, the J gene TRBJ1-1, with unresolved D. Germline V gives CDR1 ENHRY, CDR2 SYGVKD. Deletions cut 3 bases from V and 1 base from J, with 3 bases between. The CDR3 spans 12 residues. The DNA of the CDR3 is TGTGCCATCAGTGAAGAGAACACTGAAGCTTTCTTT. Translated, it gives CAISEENTEAFF.

The chain joins TRBV9 to TRBJ1-1; TRBD1 matches at 7 bases. CDR1 is SGDLS, CDR2 YYNGEE, per germline. The V and J ends lost 3 bases and 4 bases, in that order; junction bases with no gene match: 6. The CDR3 has 14 amino acids. The CDR3 reads CASSASRGATEAFF. CDR3 nucleotide sequence: TGTGCCAGCAGCGCCTCCAGGGGGGCCACTGAAGCTTTCTTT.

The rearrangement links TRBV6-1 to TRBJ2-1; weak D call: TRBD1 (9 bases). The CDR3 runs to 15 residues. The V gene lost 7 bases and the J gene lost 8 bases, with 21 bases spanning the gap. CDR1 is MNHNS and CDR2 is SASEGT in the germline V gene. The CDR3 DNA reads as TGTGCCAGCAATAGCGGGACAGGGATTATGGATGAGCAGTTCTTC. Its protein is CASNSGTGIMDEQFF.

This chain joins TRBV6-6 and TRBJ1-2; no firm D call. V lost 5 bases, J lost 3 bases, and 16 bases lay in between. CDR1 is MNHNY, CDR2 SVGAGI, per germline (reference sequence). The CDR3 is made up of 15 amino acids. CDR3 amino acids: CASSKQRPDDYGYTF. For the CDR3, the DNA is TGTGCCAGCAGTAAACAGCGCCCGGATGACTATGGCTACACCTTC.

V is TRBV30 and J is TRBJ2-1; the D is unclear. V was shortened by 5 bases and J by 6 bases, with 14 bases between the two germline ends. This CDR3 has 13 residues. In germline, CDR1 is GTSNPN, CDR2 SVGIG (reference sequence). In DNA form, the CDR3 reads TGTGCCTGGGGTGACCGCCCGACCAATGAGCAGTTCTTC. It specifies CAWGDRPTNEQFF.

This clone has only one observation. The rearrangement joins TRBV18 to TRBJ2-6; 12 bases agree with TRBD1. Germline loops: CDR1 KGHSH, CDR2 LQKENI. This CDR3 is built from 18 residues. Trimming took 3 bases from V and 2 from J; bases not matched to a gene: 5. CDR3 nucleotides: TGTGCCAGCTCACCCCCGGGACAGGGGGCGCCTGGGGCCAACGTCCTGACTTTC. Translation: CASSPPGQGAPGANVLTF.

The V gene is TRBV21-1, the J gene TRBJ2-7; the table gives TRBD2 as D, unverified against the DNA. TRBV21-1 is recorded as a pseudogene. This CDR3 is built from 18 residues. CDR3 protein: CASSNYTTRREHHHEQYF. The CDR3 nucleotides read TGTGCCAGCAGCAACTATACGACCCGCCGGGAACACCATCACGAGCAGTACTTC.